Shown below are 15 T cell receptor beta chains from a single sample sequenced in a study of vaccination and CD4 T cells after COVID-19. Sequencing of cultured CD4+ T cell DNA used the Oncomine TCR Beta short-read assay. Each CDR3 protein gets one entry after TCRdb re-called the PCR reads with MiXCR. Here the sample spans roughly 10,000 distinct CDR3 sequences, around 50% being singletons. Their antigens are not known. Described treatment: roughly 11-day PBMC culture with coronavirus spike peptide pools or control peptides (ViraFEST assay). The unexposed donor provided CD4+ T cells, which were taken before the COVID-19 pandemic (2011-2018). The specimen was CD4+ T cells from blood, cultured in vitro. Receptor source: a human donor in good health.

V is TRBV19 and J is TRBJ2-2; maybe TRBD2 (6 bases). The CDR3 contains 14 residues. The germline V gene has CDR1 LNHDA and CDR2 SQIVND (reference sequence). Trimming took 4 bases from V and 3 from J, leaving 9 bases between them. CDR3: CASSRDFYTGELFF. The CDR3 nucleotides are TGTGCCAGTAGTAGGGACTTTTACACCGGGGAGCTGTTTTTT. The variable domain in full, with the rest retrieved from reference TRBV19 and TRBJ2-2, is DGGITQSPKYLFRKEGQNVTLSCEQNLNHDAMYWYRQDPGQGLRLIYYSQIVNDFQKGDIAEGYSVSREKKESFPLTVTSAQKNPTAFYLCASSRDFYTGELFFGEGSRLTVL.

The rearrangement links TRBV19 to TRBJ2-1; no definite D call. Trimming cost V 3 bases and J 6 bases, with 15 bases left between them. The CDR3 contains 15 residues. Germline V gene lookup returns CDR1 LNHDA and CDR2 SQIVND (reference sequence). In DNA, the CDR3 is TGTGCCAGTAGTATTGGGTTAAGAAGCGTCAATGAGCAGTTCTTC. Translating it yields CASSIGLRSVNEQFF.

This clonotype appeared a few times. The chain employs TRBV11-2 and TRBJ1-1, with TRBD1 identical over 7 bases. V lost 3 bases and J lost 10; bases outside the gene matches: 8. The CDR3 loop spans 13 amino acids. Germline V lookup: CDR1 SGHAT, CDR2 FQNNGV. CDR3 nucleotide sequence: TGTGCCAGCAGCTTCAATAGACAGGGCCTAGCTTTCTTT. Translated, it gives CASSFNRQGLAFF.

This clonotype was picked up one time. The rearrangement links TRBV21-1 to TRBJ1-2. TRBV21-1 is described as a pseudogene. The CDR3 totals 15 residues. Here the CDR3 reads CASSKGAGTNYGYTF. CDR3 DNA sequence: TGTGCCAGCAGCAAAGGGGCAGGAACAAACTATGGCTACACCTTC.

This sequence joins TRBV6-2 or TRBV6-3 and TRBJ2-3, with 8 bases that match TRBD2. CDR3 length equals 18 residues. With V trimmed by 2 bases and J by 2 bases, 12 bases remained unmatched. Germline V gene sequence: CDR1 MNHEY, CDR2 SVGEGT. CDR3 loop: CASSYPGSGGPYTDTQYF. Here the CDR3 DNA reads TGTGCCAGCAGTTACCCAGGGAGCGGGGGTCCTTACACAGATACGCAGTATTTT.

CDR3 coding DNA: TGTGCCAGCAGTTCCCCGGGGCGGGGGGATGACAATACGCAGTATTTT. Translating it yields CASSSPGRGDDNTQYF. V usage is TRBV27 and J usage is TRBJ2-3; 8 bases agree with TRBD2. Trimming cost V 4 bases and J 7 bases; bases outside gene matches: 13. This CDR3 region has 16 residues. From germline, CDR1 is MNHEY and CDR2 SMNVEV (reference sequence).

This clonotype has only a few counts. The rearrangement uses TRBV30 and TRBJ1-2; tentative D call: TRBD1 (5 bases). The CDR3 consists of 15 residues. V lost 5 bases and J 0 bases, leaving 16 bases between the germline ends. Germline V CDR1 and CDR2: GTSNPN, SVGIG (reference sequence). CDR3 in amino acids: CAWAQGADTNYGYTF. CDR3 DNA sequence: TGTGCCTGGGCTCAAGGGGCAGATACTAACTATGGCTACACCTTC.

V usage is TRBV7-9 and J usage is TRBJ1-3; the D is unclear. CDR1 is SEHNR, CDR2 FQNEAQ, per germline (reference sequence). The CDR3 has 13 residues. Between the trimmed V and J ends, which lost 1 base and 3 bases, there was a span of 4 bases. CDR3 sequence: CASSLGVGNTIYF. CDR3 sequence (DNA): TGTGCCAGCAGCTTAGGGGTTGGAAACACCATATATTTT.

This clonotype was observed a few times. The V call is TRBV7-8, the J call TRBJ1-6; D is uncertain. Looked up from germline, CDR1 is SGHVS and CDR2 is FQNEAQ. The CDR3 sequence is 16 residues long. Trimming removed 1 base at V and 10 bases at J, with 17 bases between. In DNA, the CDR3 is TGTGCCAGCAGCTTAGTGGGTGTCCAGATGCCGTCACCCCTCCACTTT. Amino acids: CASSLVGVQMPSPLHF.

This clonotype was observed a single time. This chain connects TRBV20-1 to TRBJ2-5; 10 positions match TRBD1. The CDR3 runs to 14 residues. Germline CDR1 is DFQATT and CDR2 is SNEGSKA (reference sequence). Trimming removed 4 bases from V and 1 base from J; junction bases left unmatched: 3. Written as DNA, the CDR3 is TGCAGTGCTATAGGACAGGGGGGCCAAGAGACCCAGTACTTC. This gives the protein CSAIGQGGQETQYF.

This clonotype was seen once. The chain has TRBV29-1 and TRBJ2-3; D is ambiguous. Germline CDR1 SQVTM, CDR2 ANQGSEA. The CDR3 covers 12 residues. Deletions cut 7 bases from V and 6 bases from J, with 14 bases between. CDR3 DNA: TGCAGCGCTAAGGGTCGGGCCGATACGCAGTATTTT. Amino acid sequence: CSAKGRADTQYF.

The gene calls are TRBV19 and TRBJ2-5; D is unclear. Trimming shortened V by 5 bases and J by 2 bases, and 9 bases separated the two germline ends. Per germline, CDR1 LNHDA and CDR2 SQIVND (reference sequence). This CDR3 contains 13 residues. The CDR3 loop is CASSVRIQETQYF. CDR3 nucleotides: TGTGCCAGTAGTGTTAGGATTCAAGAGACCCAGTACTTC.

The chain has TRBV27 and TRBJ2-7; D perhaps matches TRBD1 (5 bases). Per germline, CDR1 MNHEY and CDR2 SMNVEV (reference sequence). Deletions cut 0 bases from V and 13 bases from J, with 16 bases between. The CDR3 extends over 13 amino acids. This CDR3 reads CASSLSFGRVVYF. The DNA for the CDR3 is TGTGCCAGCAGTTTATCGTTCGGCAGGGTGGTATACTTC.

J is TRBJ1-2 and V is TRBV6-5, with TRBD1 as a possible D gene (5 bases). Germline loops: CDR1 MNHEY, CDR2 SVGAGI. The CDR3 sequence is 13 residues long. Between the trimmed V and J ends, which lost 4 bases and 4 bases, there was a span of 10 bases. The CDR3 region is CASSLGGGYGYTF. In DNA, the CDR3 is TGTGCCAGCAGTTTGGGGGGGGGCTATGGCTACACCTTC.

The chain is built from TRBV7-8 and TRBJ2-2, with a tentative D call TRBD2 (5 bases). Germline CDR1 SGHVS, CDR2 FQNEAQ. The CDR3 runs to 14 residues. V was clipped by 0 bases and J by 4 bases, with 6 bases between them. Written as DNA, the CDR3 is TGTGCCAGCAGCTTAGCGGGAGCCACCGGGGAGCTGTTTTTT. It encodes CASSLAGATGELFF. Looking up the rest from reference TRBV7-8 and TRBJ2-2 gives the full variable domain: GAGVSQSPRYKVAKRGQDVALRCDPISGHVSLFWYQQALGQGPEFLTYFQNEAQLDKSGLPSDRFFAERPEGSVSTLKIQRTQQEDSAVYLCASSLAGATGELFFGEGSRLTVL.